One sample yielded the 30 T cell receptor beta chains listed below, sequenced in a study of cytomegalovirus exposure and HLA in healthy donors. The PCR contained 60 Vbeta and 13 Jbeta primers. Profiled with immunoSEQ multiplex PCR; TCRdb holds only in-frame clones, not every one. The data hold 95,000 to 100,000 clones, with less than 80% observed a single time. Material: PBMCs. The source of these receptors is a man in his forties in good health and CMV-seronegative.

Concerning this clone itself: One end of the junction fails to match germline, which may point to a read error. Here the CDR3 reads CSSSNLRPGQGHGYTF. CDR3 bases: TGTTCCAGCAGCAATCTCCGTCCGGGACAGGGGCATGGCTACACCTTC. The V call is TRBV7-9, the J call TRBJ1-2; 10 nucleotides align to TRBD1. The CDR3 is 16 amino acids. Looked up from germline, CDR1 is SEHNR and CDR2 is FQNEAQ (reference sequence).

The V and J genes are TRBV7-8 and TRBJ2-2, with a possible D match to TRBD1 (6 bases). Between the trimmed V and J ends, which lost 5 bases and 6 bases, there was a span of 16 bases. The CDR3 consists of 15 residues. Germline V gene sequence: CDR1 SGHVS, CDR2 FQNEAQ. The CDR3 is CASSPPRGGAGELFF. CDR3 coding DNA: TGTGCCAGCAGCCCCCCTCGAGGGGGTGCCGGGGAGCTGTTTTTT. The whole variable domain, filled in from reference TRBV7-8 and TRBJ2-2, reads GAGVSQSPRYKVAKRGQDVALRCDPISGHVSLFWYQQALGQGPEFLTYFQNEAQLDKSGLPSDRFFAERPEGSVSTLKIQRTQQEDSAVYLCASSPPRGGAGELFFGEGSRLTVL.

This clone was seen a handful of times. The chain joins TRBV7-2 to TRBJ2-1, with 9 nucleotides matching TRBD2. With V trimmed by 4 bases and J by 4 bases, 14 bases remained unmatched. CDR1 is SGHTA and CDR2 is FQGNSA in the germline V gene. The CDR3 spans 18 residues. The DNA of the CDR3 is TGTGCCAGCAGCTCACCGCCGGGGGGGCGGGGGGGTTACAATGAGCAGTTCTTC. Its protein product is CASSSPPGGRGGYNEQFF.

J is TRBJ2-1 and V is TRBV19; no reliable D call. The V gene lost 6 bases and the J gene lost 10 bases, with 31 bases spanning the gap. The CDR3 is made up of 18 amino acids. CDR1 and CDR2 from the germline V gene are LNHDA and SQIVND (reference sequence). CDR3 region: CASSVRREAEAPQREQFF. The CDR3 nucleotides are TGTGCCAGTAGCGTGCGTCGTGAGGCGGAAGCACCACAAAGGGAGCAGTTCTTC.

V usage is TRBV6-6 and J usage is TRBJ2-7; TRBD2 matches 7 bases. Germline V gene sequence: CDR1 MNHNY, CDR2 SVGAGI (reference sequence). V was clipped by 0 bases and J by 6 bases; unmatched bases: 5. This CDR3 is built from 14 residues. CDR3: CASSYSRGRVEQYF. CDR3 nucleotide sequence: TGTGCCAGCAGTTACTCCCGGGGGAGGGTCGAGCAGTACTTC.

Comment on this clone: The junction differs from germline at one of its ends, possibly a read error. The chain recombines TRBV7-9 with TRBJ2-7; TRBD2 is a possible D gene (7 bases). The CDR3 contains 15 residues. Germline V CDR1 and CDR2: SEHNR, FQNEAQ (reference sequence). CDR3 residues: CSSSDRGGGYYEQYF. CDR3 bases: TGTTCCAGCAGTGATAGGGGGGGCGGATACTACGAGCAGTACTTC.

The J gene is TRBJ2-6, the V gene TRBV4-3; 8 positions agree with TRBD2. Germline trimming cut 3 bases from V and 1 base from J; bases unmatched to any gene: 5. Looked up from germline, CDR1 is LGHNA and CDR2 is YSLEER. The CDR3 covers 17 residues. The CDR3 DNA reads as TGCGCCAGCAGCCAGCTTCGGGGGGGTTCTGGGGCCAACGTCCTGACTTTC. This sequence encodes CASSQLRGGSGANVLTF.

This rearrangement joins TRBV14 to TRBJ2-5; 8 bases align to TRBD2. The CDR3 spans 15 residues. Per the germline V gene, CDR1 is SGHDN and CDR2 is FVKESK. Germline trimming cut 0 bases from V and 0 bases from J; bases unmatched to any gene: 0. CDR3 sequence: CASSQELADQETQYF. CDR3 in DNA: TGTGCCAGCAGCCAAGAACTAGCGGACCAAGAGACCCAGTACTTC. The full variable domain, with the rest looked up from reference TRBV14 and TRBJ2-5, is EAGVTQFPSHSVIEKGQTVTLRCDPISGHDNLYWYRRVMGKEIKFLLHFVKESKQDESGMPNNRFLAERTGGTYSTLKVQPAELEDSGVYFCASSQELADQETQYFGPGTRLLVL.

V usage is TRBV27 and J usage is TRBJ1-4; D not certain. Trimming removed 2 bases from V and 0 bases from J, with 7 bases in between. The germline CDR1 and CDR2 sequences are MNHEY and SMNVEV (reference sequence). CDR3 length: 15 residues. DNA for the CDR3: TGTGCCAGCAGTTTAGCGAGCGCAACTAATGAAAAACTGTTTTTT. This translates into CASSLASATNEKLFF.

The sample holds a few counts of this clone. The V call is TRBV19, the J call TRBJ1-5; 9 positions agree with TRBD1. Germline V gene data show CDR1 as LNHDA and CDR2 as SQIVND (reference sequence). V lost 5 bases and J lost 7; bases outside the gene matches: 15. The CDR3 sequence is 17 residues long. DNA for the CDR3: TGTGCCAGTAGTTACCGCCGGGGACAGGGAGGCGGCCAGCCCCAGCATTTT. Translating gives CASSYRRGQGGGQPQHF.

The chain uses TRBV30 and TRBJ2-3; 14 bases are a match to TRBD2. In germline, CDR1 is GTSNPN, CDR2 SVGIG (reference sequence). CDR3 size: 16 residues. V lost 3 bases, J lost 6 bases, and 8 bases stayed unmatched. CDR3 sequence (DNA): TGTGCCTGGAGCCCGGGACTAGCGGGAGAAGGGGATACGCAGTATTTT. Protein product: CAWSPGLAGEGDTQYF.

This clone occurred once. The genes are TRBV7-2 and TRBJ2-2; TRBD1 agrees at 9 bases. CDR1 SGHTA and CDR2 FQGNSA come from the germline V gene. The CDR3 contains 19 residues. Trimming at V came to 5 bases and at J to 7 bases, leaving 20 bases not matched to a gene. The CDR3 nucleotides read TGTGCCAGCAGCCCACCGAGGGACAGGGATAAAAAATGGTTCGGGGAGCTGTTTTTT. This encodes CASSPPRDRDKKWFGELFF. Filled out from reference TRBV7-2 and TRBJ2-2, the complete variable domain reads GAGVSQSPSNKVTEKGKDVELRCDPISGHTALYWYRQSLGQGLEFLIYFQGNSAPDKSGLPSDRFSAERTGGSVSTLTIQRTQQEDSAVYLCASSPPRDRDKKWFGELFFGEGSRLTVL.

Comments on this clone: A read error may account for a junction end that differs from germline. The chain uses TRBV6-4 and TRBJ1-6; a possible D gene is TRBD1 (5 bases). The germline CDR1 and CDR2 sequences are MRHNA and SNTAGT. This CDR3 region has 14 residues. CDR3 sequence (DNA): TGCGCCAGCAGGACGGACACGGAGAATTCACCCCTCCACTTT. This gives the protein CASRTDTENSPLHF.

The table lists this clone with a count of one. This sequence joins TRBV4-1 and TRBJ2-1, with 13 bases aligning to TRBD2. The CDR3 extends over 18 amino acids. The V segment lost 2 bases and the J segment 3 bases; nucleotides outside the gene matches: 7. Germline CDR1 MGHRA, CDR2 YSYEKL. DNA for the CDR3: TGCGCCAGCAGCCAACCCCCAACTAGCGGGAGGGTCTACAATGAGCAGTTCTTC. Protein sequence: CASSQPPTSGRVYNEQFF.

The V gene is TRBV7-9, the J gene TRBJ1-6; weak D call: TRBD1 (6 bases). This CDR3 is 14 amino acids long. Germline V lookup: CDR1 SEHNR, CDR2 FQNEAQ (reference sequence). V lost 6 bases and J lost 10, with 16 bases in between. CDR3 DNA sequence: TGTGCCAGCAGTCGGGGGGCTTTGGACTCACCCCTCCACTTT. Translated, it gives CASSRGALDSPLHF.

This clone appeared once. V is TRBV10-3 and J is TRBJ2-7; TRBD2 agrees at 11 bases. The V gene end was trimmed by 10 bases and the J gene end by 3 bases; junction bases not matched to a gene: 5. Germline V gene sequence: CDR1 ENHRY, CDR2 SYGVKD. This CDR3 is 13 amino acids long. CDR3 protein: CASRGLADYEQYF. The CDR3 DNA follows: TGTGCCAGCAGGGGACTAGCGGACTACGAGCAGTACTTC.

CDR3: CASSYSRVGGVDGYTF. DNA of the CDR3: TGTGCCAGCAGTTACTCGAGAGTGGGGGGGGTAGATGGCTACACCTTC. This sequence joins TRBV6-6 and TRBJ1-2; tentative D call: TRBD1 (5 bases). Trimming shortened V by 0 bases and J by 6 bases, and 17 bases separated the two germline ends. Germline lookup yields CDR1 MNHNY and CDR2 SVGAGI (reference sequence). This CDR3 has 16 residues.

J is TRBJ2-1 and V is TRBV7-2; D call uncertain. The CDR3 length is 11 residues. Germline assignment: CDR1 SGHTA and CDR2 FQGNSA. Trimming took off 4 bases at V and 6 bases at J, with 4 bases between the two ends. The CDR3 sequence is CASSSLNEQFF. The DNA of the CDR3 is TGTGCCAGCAGCTCTCTCAATGAGCAGTTCTTC.

This clone was observed a few times. This chain links TRBV30 with TRBJ2-1, with 8 bases matching TRBD2. Germline V gives CDR1 GTSNPN, CDR2 SVGIG (reference sequence). This CDR3 contains 18 residues. The junction had 20 bases not matched to a gene; V was cut back by 2 bases and J by 8 bases. DNA for the CDR3: TGTGCCTGGAGTCTGTTAGCGGGATTTAAGATGGGAGAGGATGAGCAGTTCTTC. Translation: CAWSLLAGFKMGEDEQFF.

V and J are TRBV7-9 and TRBJ1-2; TRBD1 aligns across 9 bases. The CDR3 loop spans 15 amino acids. The V gene's germline CDR1 is SEHNR and CDR2 FQNEAQ (reference sequence). V lost 1 base and J lost 5; bases outside the gene matches: 5. CDR3 nucleotide sequence: TGTGCCAGCAGCTTAGGGGACAGGGTGTTTTATGGCTACACCTTC. Protein product: CASSLGDRVFYGYTF.

This chain uses TRBV7-6 with TRBJ2-2, with 7 bases that match TRBD2. The V and J ends lost 1 base and 5 bases, in that order; junction bases with no gene match: 7. The CDR3 extends over 16 amino acids. Looked up from germline, CDR1 is SGHVS and CDR2 is FNYEAQ. CDR3 residues: CASSLGEGSVTGELFF. In DNA form, the CDR3 reads TGTGCCAGCAGCTTAGGGGAGGGTAGCGTTACCGGGGAGCTGTTTTTT.

This chain uses TRBV4-2 with TRBJ1-2, with TRBD1 matching over 10 bases. V dropped 1 base and J dropped 5; count of bases not matched to a gene: 4. The CDR3 has 15 residues. Germline assignment: CDR1 LGHNA and CDR2 YNFKEQ. In nucleotides, the CDR3 is TGTGCCAGCAGCCAAGCCGGGACAGGGGCATATGGCTACACCTTC. Amino acid sequence: CASSQAGTGAYGYTF.

The rearrangement uses TRBV30 and TRBJ1-1, with TRBD1 identical over 9 bases. Germline V CDR1 and CDR2: GTSNPN, SVGIG (reference sequence). The CDR3 sequence is 14 residues long. J was trimmed by 6 bases and V by 3 bases; bases with no gene match: 8. CDR3 in amino acids: CAWSLQGARAEAFF. In nucleotides, the CDR3 is TGTGCCTGGAGCCTACAGGGGGCGAGGGCTGAAGCTTTCTTT.

The rearrangement joins TRBV28 to TRBJ1-2; D is uncertain. From germline, CDR1 is MDHEN and CDR2 SYDVKM. There are 13 residues in the CDR3. The germline V and J ends were trimmed by 3 bases and 2 bases, with 7 bases remaining between them. The CDR3 region is CASSFELNYGYTF. CDR3 sequence (DNA): TGTGCCAGCAGTTTCGAACTAAACTATGGCTACACCTTC.

This chain connects TRBV6-1 to TRBJ2-3, with TRBD2 as a possible D gene (6 bases). V gave up 11 bases and J gave up 0 bases, with 18 bases separating them. Germline CDR1 is MNHNS and CDR2 is SASEGT. CDR3 length: 15 amino acids. This CDR3 is CASEGGTASTDTQYF. The DNA of the CDR3 is TGTGCCTCCGAAGGCGGGACTGCTAGCACAGATACGCAGTATTTT.

The rearrangement joins TRBV4-3 to TRBJ2-3, with TRBD2 identical over 8 bases. Germline V lookup: CDR1 LGHNA, CDR2 YSLEER. CDR3 length equals 16 residues. V was clipped by 0 bases and J by 4 bases; unmatched bases: 6. The CDR3 nucleotides are TGCGCCAGCAGCCAAGATCTCCCAGCGGGGGCAGATACGCAGTATTTT. This codes for CASSQDLPAGADTQYF.

This clone was counted a few times. The V gene is TRBV29-1, the J gene TRBJ2-4, with 7 positions matching TRBD1. CDR1 and CDR2 (germline): SQVTM, ANQGSEA. J lost 4 bases, V lost 4 bases, and 4 bases had no gene match. This CDR3 has 13 amino acids. CDR3 in amino acids: CSVATGLKNIQYF. CDR3 DNA sequence: TGCAGCGTTGCGACAGGGCTAAAAAACATTCAGTACTTC.

This clone was recorded once. This rearrangement joins TRBV18 to TRBJ2-5; D perhaps matches TRBD2 (6 bases). Per germline, CDR1 KGHSH and CDR2 LQKENI. Trimming left V 4 bases short and J 4 bases short, with 10 bases between. The CDR3 has 13 residues. CDR3 in amino acids: CASSLGTRETQYF. CDR3 nucleotides: TGTGCCAGCTCACTCGGGACTCGAGAGACCCAGTACTTC.

The V gene is TRBV19, the J gene TRBJ2-1; 10 nucleotides line up with TRBD2. The junction had 11 bases not matched to a gene; V was cut back by 8 bases and J by 7 bases. This CDR3 contains 15 residues. Germline V gives CDR1 LNHDA, CDR2 SQIVND (reference sequence). In DNA form, the CDR3 reads TGTGCCAGTTCAGGGGCTAGCGGGAGTTGGAATGAGCAGTTCTTC. Residues: CASSGASGSWNEQFF.

A few counts support this clone. The rearrangement uses TRBV6-5 and TRBJ2-1; TRBD1 agrees at 9 bases. The CDR3 is made up of 12 amino acids. Germline CDR1 is MNHEY and CDR2 is SVGAGI. V lost 5 bases, J lost 8 bases, and 1 base stayed unmatched. The CDR3 sequence is CASSRTGDEQFF. The CDR3 DNA is TGTGCCAGCAGTCGGACAGGGGATGAGCAGTTCTTC.